These T cell receptor beta chains were read from a single sample in a study of shared clonotypes between healthy human individuals. TCRdb's table, derived via immunoSEQ multiplex PCR, lists solely in-frame clones and lacks some. The repertoire holds more than 550,000 clones, with about 92% as singletons. Sequencing used memory CD8+ T cells from PBMCs. These receptors all come from a man aged 18 to 29 in good health. Some clones in this sample may be carry-over from other donors' samples. Each CDR3 is given with its conserved first and last residue. D genes are given only for firm matches. A row's size may be missing; if present it is once, few, many or a size class.

TRBJ2-7 | - | TRBV4-1 | - | TGCGCCAGCAGTACCGGGGACGGCGCCTACGAGCAGTACTTC | CASSTGDGAYEQYF
TRBJ1-2 | - | TRBV28 | once | TGTGCCAGCAGGTTCAGCTATGGCTACACCTTC | CASRFSYGYTF
TRBJ2-5 | TRBD2 | TRBV5-5 | - | TGTGCCAGCACCACCGAACACGGACTAGCGGGAAGGGAGACCCAGTACTTC | CASTTEHGLAGRETQYF
TRBJ2-2 | - | TRBV28 | - | TGTGCCAGCAGCCTGGGGCAGGTAGACACCGGGGAGCTGTTTTTT | CASSLGQVDTGELFF
TRBJ2-5 | TRBD2 | TRBV5-6 | - | TGTGCCAGCAGCTTCCCTAGCGGGACGCTTGGGACCCAGTACTTC | CASSFPSGTLGTQYF
TRBJ1-2 | - | TRBV2 | - | TGTGCCAGCAGGGGGGCGGGCGGTTCAGCTAACTATGGCTACACCTTC | CASRGAGGSANYGYTF
TRBJ1-1 | - | TRBV29-1 | - | TGCAGCGTTGAAGTCTTGGCGGCTTTCTTT | CSVEVLAAFF
TRBJ2-7 | TRBD1 | TRBV6-5 | - | TGTGCCAGCAGTTACGCGGCGACAGGGTGGTACGAGCAGTACTTC | CASSYAATGWYEQYF
TRBJ2-3 | - | TRBV11-3 | - | TGTGCCAGCAGCGCGGGCCTTAGCACAGATACGCAGTATTTT | CASSAGLSTDTQYF
TRBJ2-1 | - | TRBV4-3 | - | TGCGCCAGCAGCCAAGAAGCTAGCCTGTTCAATGAGCAGTTCTTC | CASSQEASLFNEQFF
TRBJ2-3 | - | TRBV18 | - | TGTGCCACCGGCGGGGGCCCCACAGATACGCAGTATTTT | CATGGGPTDTQYF
TRBJ2-1 | - | TRBV28 | - | TGTGCCAGCAGTTTAGGGGAGACGATGACAGGAACTTACGATGAGCAGTTCTTC | CASSLGETMTGTYDEQFF
TRBJ2-3 | TRBD2 | TRBV7-3 | - | TGTGCCAGCAGCCCACTAGGGACTAGCACGGCAGATACGCAGTATTTT | CASSPLGTSTADTQYF
TRBJ2-2 | - | TRBV11-2 | - | TGTGCCAGCAGCCTAGGGCCCGGGGAGCTGTTTTTT | CASSLGPGELFF
TRBJ1-4 | - | TRBV28 | few | TGTGCCAGCAGCCTGTATGCTAATGAAAAACTGTTTTTT | CASSLYANEKLFF
TRBJ2-7 | TRBD2 | TRBV7-2 | once | TGTGCCAGCAGCCACCCGGGACTACGAACCTACGAGCAGTACTTC | CASSHPGLRTYEQYF
TRBJ2-1 | - | TRBV28 | - | TGTGCCAGCACGGGCGGCGTTGACCCCCTAGGGGACCGCAATAAGCAGTTCTTC | CASTGGVDPLGDRNKQFF
TRBJ1-5 | - | TRBV7-8 | - | TGTGCCAGCGCCGCCCAGGGTCGGGGCAATCAGCCCCAGCATTTT | CASAAQGRGNQPQHF
TRBJ2-7 | - | TRBV19 | - | TGTGCCAGTAGCGGGAAGGGGTCCTACGAGCAGTACTTC | CASSGKGSYEQYF
TRBJ2-7 | - | TRBV28 | - | TGTGCCAGCTACCGTAACTCCTACGAGCAGTACTTC | CASYRNSYEQYF
TRBJ1-1 | - | TRBV5-1 | - | TGCGCCAGCAGCCCCCTGGGCGGGGTGGGGGACACTGAAGCTTTCTTT | CASSPLGGVGDTEAFF
TRBJ2-7 | TRBD2 | TRBV5-1 | - | TGCGCCAGCAGCCCCTCTAGCGGGAGTGGCTCCTACGAGCAGTACTTC | CASSPSSGSGSYEQYF
TRBJ2-3 | TRBD2 | TRBV7-2 | - | TGTGCCAGCAGGACAGCGGGAGTTTTCCTGGATACGCAGTATTTT | CASRTAGVFLDTQYF
TRBJ2-1 | - | TRBV27 | once | TGTGCCAGCAGATACGGGGGATACAATGAGCAGTTCTTC | CASRYGGYNEQFF
TRBJ2-3 | - | TRBV6-4 | - | TGTGCCAGCAGTGAGGTAGCGGAGGGTGCGGCGCAGTATTTT | CASSEVAEGAAQYF
TRBJ2-2 | - | TRBV5-6 | - | TGTGCCAGCAGCCCACAGGCCGGGGAGCTGTTTTTT | CASSPQAGELFF
TRBJ1-1 | - | TRBV5-4 | few | TGTGCCAGCAGCCAACAGGGGAACACTGAAGCTTTCTTT | CASSQQGNTEAFF
TRBJ1-3 | - | TRBV5-6 | - | TGTGCCAGCAGCTTGGTCCCGAGCTCTGGAAACACCATATATTTT | CASSLVPSSGNTIYF
TRBJ2-2 | TRBD1 | TRBV7-2 | - | TGTGCCAGCAGCCGGACAGGGGGGAACACCGGGGAGCTGTTTTTT | CASSRTGGNTGELFF
TRBJ2-7 | - | TRBV21-1 | - | TGTGCCAGCAGCCTCAGAGGGCGTTTCTACGAGCAGTACTTC | CASSLRGRFYEQYF
TRBJ2-1 | TRBD2 | TRBV10-2 | once | TGCGCCATCCTAAGCGGGAGGGCCGGGGAGCAGTTCTTC | CAILSGRAGEQFF
TRBJ1-5 | - | TRBV28 | - | TGTGCCAGCAGGAGACAAGAAGGAAATCAGCCCCAGCATTTT | CASRRQEGNQPQHF
TRBJ2-1 | TRBD1 | TRBV7-6 | - | TGTGCCAGCAGCTGGGACAGGGGGTACCACAATGAGCAGTTCTTC | CASSWDRGYHNEQFF
TRBJ2-2 | TRBD1 | TRBV4-3 | - | TGCGCCAGCAGCCCGGGGACAGGGGACCCCACCGGGGAGCTGTTTTTT | CASSPGTGDPTGELFF
TRBJ1-2 | TRBD1 | TRBV28 | - | TGTGCCAGCAGTTTGGAACTGGACAGGCCGAGCTACACCTTC | CASSLELDRPSYTF
TRBJ2-3 | TRBD1 | TRBV4-1 | - | TGCGCCAGCAGCTATAAACCGGGACAGGGGGAAAATACGCAGTATTTT | CASSYKPGQGENTQYF